The 3 T cell receptor beta chains listed next were all sequenced from one sample in a study of vaccination and CD4 T cells after COVID-19. The assay that was used to sequence DNA from cultured CD4+ T cells was the Oncomine TCR Beta short-read assay. Using its own MiXCR run on the PCR reads, TCRdb lists one record per CDR3 protein. The sample lists thousands of distinct CDR3 sequences, approximately 76% seen once, with more than 20% in the top ten. These receptors have no known antigen. Treatment described: roughly ten-day PBMC culture with coronavirus spike peptide pools or control peptides (ViraFEST assay). The sample consisted of CD4+ T cells from blood, cultured in vitro. These receptors were collected from a human donor who had recovered from COVID-19.

By frequency in the sample, this clonotype is medium-sized (0.01 to 0.1%). The rearrangement joins TRBV10-3 to TRBJ1-4; the match to TRBD1 covers 7 bases. Unmatched junction bases numbered 7, after V lost 10 bases and J lost 5 bases. Germline loops: CDR1 ENHRY, CDR2 SYGVKD. The CDR3 covers 13 residues. CDR3 in DNA: TGTGCCACGCTGGACAGGAGCAATGAAAAACTGTTTTTT. Encoded protein: CATLDRSNEKLFF.

The chain employs TRBV20-1 and TRBJ2-7; maybe TRBD1 (6 bases). The CDR3 is 13 amino acids. Germline CDR1 is DFQATT and CDR2 is SNEGSKA (reference sequence). Trimming took off 1 base at V and 3 bases at J, with 10 bases between the two ends. CDR3 residues: CSARATGFYEQYF. The CDR3 coding sequence is TGCAGTGCTAGAGCTACAGGGTTCTACGAGCAGTACTTC.

This chain links TRBV10-2 with TRBJ1-1, with TRBD1 identical over 12 bases. Germline V CDR1 and CDR2: WSHSY, SAAADI. J lost 0 bases, V lost 8 bases, and 7 bases had no gene match. The CDR3 length is 16 residues. The CDR3 DNA reads TGCGCCAGCCGTGGGACAGGGGGCTTCATGAACACTGAAGCTTTCTTT. This translates into CASRGTGGFMNTEAFF.